The 6 T cell receptor beta chains listed next were all sequenced from one sample in a study of beta chain features in type 1 diabetes. Study-level points and caveats: Across all four CD4+ subsets, people with type 1 diabetes showed modestly shorter TCRB CDR3s.

Since all of the isolated RNA was reverse transcribed, expressed TCRB transcripts were what got sequenced. Generated by immunoSEQ multiplex PCR, the TCRdb table keeps only in-frame clones and is missing some. The data hold 680,000 or so clones, with 10% to 15% observed a single time. Their target antigens are unknown. The sequencing sample was made of naive CD4+ T cells from blood. The receptors here all came from a man aged 18 to 30 with type 1 diabetes.

This clone appeared a few times. The rearrangement joins TRBV5-6 to TRBJ2-5; D possibly corresponds to TRBD1 (6 bases). Germline-derived CDR1 and CDR2 are SGHDT and YYEEEE. Trimming shortened V by 2 bases and J by 1 base, and 12 bases separated the two germline ends. This CDR3 is 15 amino acids long. For the CDR3, the DNA is TGTGCCAGCAGCTTTCAGGGGATGAGCCAAGAGACCCAGTACTTC. Amino acids: CASSFQGMSQETQYF.

There are a few counts of this clone. This chain uses TRBV2 with TRBJ2-5; 8 bases fit TRBD2. V lost 6 bases, J lost 10 bases, and 4 bases stayed unmatched. Germline CDR1 and CDR2: SNHLY and FYNNEI. There are 11 residues in the CDR3. The CDR3 bases are TGTGCCAGCAGCGAGACTAGCGACCAGTACTTC. Its translation: CASSETSDQYF.

V and J are TRBV30 and TRBJ1-4, with a possible D match to TRBD1 (5 bases). Between the trimmed V and J ends, which lost 2 bases and 10 bases, there was a span of 20 bases. The CDR3 length is 15 residues. The germline V gene encodes CDR1 GTSNPN and CDR2 SVGIG (reference sequence). The CDR3 here is CAWSPATVPPGKLFF. In DNA form, the CDR3 reads TGTGCCTGGAGTCCAGCGACAGTCCCCCCGGGAAAACTGTTTTTT.

This sequence joins TRBV5-1 and TRBJ2-7; maybe TRBD2 (5 bases). The germline gives CDR1 SGHRS, CDR2 YFSETQ. This CDR3 is 15 amino acids long. V was trimmed by 5 bases and J by 1 base, leaving 16 bases between them. The CDR3 loop is CASSYGLLASYEQYF. CDR3 DNA: TGCGCCAGCAGTTACGGACTCTTAGCGTCCTACGAGCAGTACTTC.

This clone was observed a few times. The rearrangement joins TRBV23-1 to TRBJ2-7; D is uncertain. TRBV23-1 is assigned to the ORF class and has an uncertain function. The germline V and J ends were trimmed by 2 bases and 3 bases, with 8 bases remaining between them. This CDR3 has 13 amino acids. The CDR3 DNA follows: TGCGCCAGCAGTCAAAGTCAGAACTACGAGCAGTACTTC. Translation gives CASSQSQNYEQYF.

V gene TRBV27 combines with J gene TRBJ1-2, with TRBD1 matching over 7 bases. The germline gives CDR1 MNHEY, CDR2 SMNVEV (reference sequence). The CDR3 is made up of 13 amino acids. Trimming cost V 5 bases and J 6 bases; bases outside gene matches: 6. In DNA form, the CDR3 reads TGTGCCAGCAGTCACACAGGGGTAAATGGCTACACCTTC. Its translation is CASSHTGVNGYTF.